In its sample, the clone carrying this T cell receptor beta chain was seen a few times. Its specificity is unknown. Every participating donor contributed approximately 9.5 milliliters of peripheral blood through a draw. The data are from a study of blood T cells in healthy people across ages. Combining a sample-barcoded 5' primer with a J-beta primer mix, a second PCR ran for 7 to 11 cycles. A 12-random-nucleotide template-switch adaptor tagged each cDNA molecule. TCRdb reprocessed the 5' RACE reads via MiXCR and lists one record per CDR3 protein. The sample consists of approximately 1.5 million distinct CDR3 sequences, 42% of them appearing once. Germline lookup yields CDR1 SGHRS and CDR2 YFSETQ. The CDR3 extends over 17 amino acids. After removal of 0 bases from V and 1 base from J, the junction contained 4 bases not matched to a gene. Study-level points and caveats: Among T cells, TCR beta diversity per million cells dropped roughly linearly as age rose.

This clonotype was obtained from a woman aged 18-35 years in good health. The sample was blood. J is TRBJ2-7 and V is TRBV5-1; 13 nucleotides align to TRBD2. CDR3 DNA sequence: TGCGCCAGCAGCTTGGATTTGACTAGCGGGAGGTCCTACGAGCAGTACTTC. Translation gives CASSLDLTSGRSYEQYF. Drawing the rest from reference TRBV5-1 and TRBJ2-7, the complete variable domain is KAGVTQTPRYLIKTRGQQVTLSCSPISGHRSVSWYQQTPGQGLQFLFEYFSETQRNKGNFPGRFSGRQFSNSRSEMNVSTLELGDSALYLCASSLDLTSGRSYEQYFGPGTRLTVT.